Listed here are 13 T cell receptor beta chains from one sample, sequenced in a study of regulatory T cells in long-lasting Graves disease. As to time point: persistent/refractory GD, antithyroid drugs over 5 years with positive TRAb. Scientists built the TCR library using RNA that was extracted from PBMCs. Construction of the TCR beta libraries employed iRepertoire HTBI primers in conjunction with Arm-PCR of CDR3 regions. MiXCR was run by TCRdb on the multiplex PCR reads, yielding one entry per CDR3 protein. The table has over 350,000 distinct CDR3 sequences, around 20% seen once. The material was peripheral blood mononuclear cells (PBMCs), obtained when the disease was refractory, from a patient treated with antithyroid drugs. The origin of the receptors is a female donor with Graves disease.

This clonotype was counted only a few times. In DNA, the CDR3 is TGTGCCAGCAGCTTAGCAGGACTAGGGGTCCAAGAGACCCAGTACTTC. It yields the protein CASSLAGLGVQETQYF. The chain links TRBV7-2 to TRBJ2-5; TRBD2 matches 7 bases. CDR1 and CDR2 (germline): SGHTA, FQGNSA. The CDR3 loop spans 16 amino acids. V gave up 0 bases and J gave up 1 base; unmatched junction bases: 5.

V is TRBV28 and J is TRBJ2-1; 10 bases match TRBD1. From germline, CDR1 is MDHEN and CDR2 SYDVKM. Losses at the gene ends were 4 bases for V and 10 bases for J; bases not matched to a gene: 10. CDR3 length: 15 amino acids. CDR3 in DNA: TGTGCCAGCAGTTGGGGACAGGGGCCCTTTGGAGAGCAGTTCTTC. Its protein product is CASSWGQGPFGEQFF.

This clonotype was observed at least ten times. The chain joins TRBV27 to TRBJ2-7; TRBD1 aligns across 9 bases. Trimming at V came to 5 bases and at J to 1 base, leaving 9 bases not matched to a gene. CDR3 length equals 16 residues. Germline-derived CDR1 and CDR2 are MNHEY and SMNVEV (reference sequence). The CDR3 DNA follows: TGTGCCAGCAGTAGTTGGGGGACAGGGAAATCCTACGAGCAGTACTTC. Residues: CASSSWGTGKSYEQYF.

This clonotype was picked up many times. The rearrangement uses TRBV7-9 and TRBJ2-5; TRBD1 matches 10 bases. Germline V gene data show CDR1 as SEHNR and CDR2 as FQNEAQ (reference sequence). The CDR3 extends over 15 amino acids. V lost 4 bases and J lost 5; bases outside the gene matches: 7. The CDR3 nucleotides are TGTGCCAGCAGCTCCACCGGGACAGGGGACGAGACCCAGTACTTC. Protein sequence: CASSSTGTGDETQYF.

There are a few counts of this clonotype. This rearrangement joins TRBV7-8 to TRBJ2-5; TRBD1 aligns across 7 bases. Germline-derived CDR1 and CDR2 are SGHVS and FQNEAQ. CDR3 length: 13 residues. Unmatched junction bases numbered 6, after V lost 6 bases and J lost 5 bases. In DNA, the CDR3 is TGTGCCAGCAGACCAAGGGGGCGGGAGACCCAGTACTTC. Encoded protein: CASRPRGRETQYF.

Points on this clonotype: One junction end does not reproduce the germline sequence, and a read error may be involved. The chain combines TRBV18 with TRBJ2-6, with a tentative D call TRBD1 (6 bases). The germline CDR1 and CDR2 sequences are KGHSH and LQKENI. CDR3 size: 17 residues. CDR3: CASSPLGHSSGANVLTF. The CDR3, as DNA: TGCGCCAGCTCACCACTGGGACATAGCTCTGGGGCCAACGTCCTGACTTTC.

This clonotype was observed many times. The chain uses TRBV20-1 and TRBJ2-7, with TRBD1 matching 9 bases. The ends lost 7 bases at V and 3 bases at J; junction bases unmatched: 10. The germline gives CDR1 DFQATT, CDR2 SNEGSKA (reference sequence). The CDR3 has 14 amino acids. CDR3 nucleotides: TGCAGTGTACTCCGGGACAGGGTTGGCTACGAGCAGTACTTC. Translated: CSVLRDRVGYEQYF.

This clonotype was found many times. The chain combines TRBV6-1 with TRBJ1-5; 8 bases line up with TRBD1. Germline lookup yields CDR1 MNHNS and CDR2 SASEGT. With 8 bases clipped from V and 0 bases from J, the junction kept 15 bases outside the gene matches. There are 18 residues in the CDR3. In nucleotides, the CDR3 is TGTGCCAGCGGAACTCCGGGACAGGAGCTTAATAGCAATCAGCCCCAGCATTTT. Its protein product is CASGTPGQELNSNQPQHF.

The CDR3: CASNGDTRAKNIQYF. The CDR3 DNA reads as TGTGCCAGCAATGGGGACACCAGAGCCAAAAACATTCAGTACTTC. The V call is TRBV7-2, the J call TRBJ2-4; the D gene is possibly TRBD1 (6 bases). Germline-derived CDR1 and CDR2 are SGHTA and FQGNSA. The CDR3 is 15 amino acids. V shed 7 bases and J shed 0 bases, with 13 bases lying between them.

V and J are TRBV6-1 and TRBJ2-7, with 9 positions matching TRBD1. V was pared by 4 bases and J by 4 bases, with 5 bases of the junction left unmatched. This CDR3 has 14 amino acids. Germline V gene sequence: CDR1 MNHNS, CDR2 SASEGT. Here the CDR3 reads CASSGDRGRYEQYF. DNA of the CDR3: TGTGCCAGCAGTGGCGACAGGGGGAGGTACGAGCAGTACTTC.

The CDR3 spells CAIKQGATNEKLFF. The CDR3 coding sequence is TGTGCCATCAAACAGGGGGCAACTAATGAAAAACTGTTTTTT. V is TRBV10-3 and J is TRBJ1-4, with 8 nucleotides matching TRBD1. Trimming at V came to 7 bases and at J to 0 bases, leaving 1 base not matched to a gene. Germline CDR1 is ENHRY and CDR2 is SYGVKD. This CDR3 is built from 14 residues.

This clonotype was picked up a small number of times. This chain uses TRBV20-1 with TRBJ1-3, with D possibly TRBD1 on 5 matching bases. The V gene lost 5 bases and the J gene lost 7 bases, with 15 bases spanning the gap. Germline V gene sequence: CDR1 DFQATT, CDR2 SNEGSKA (reference sequence). CDR3 size: 13 residues. CDR3 in amino acids: CSASVGAGNTIYF. In nucleotides, the CDR3 is TGCAGTGCTTCTGTCGGGGCAGGGAACACCATATATTTT.

This clonotype turned up a few times. V usage is TRBV30 and J usage is TRBJ2-7, with TRBD1 identical over 7 bases. The junction had 5 bases not matched to a gene; V was cut back by 4 bases and J by 2 bases. The CDR3 consists of 13 residues. CDR1 and CDR2 (germline): GTSNPN, SVGIG (reference sequence). CDR3 sequence (DNA): TGTGCCTGGAATCGACAGGGAGCCTACGAGCAGTACTTC. This codes for CAWNRQGAYEQYF.